The source of this TCR beta chain is a study of cytomegalovirus exposure and HLA in healthy donors. This clone turned up a few times. The antigen is not known. The PCR employed 60 Vbeta primers together with 13 Jbeta primers. Per the study methods: Among the unique TCR beta chains that a later analysis counted, about 81 million in all, some 10 million were shared. Sequencing used immunoSEQ multiplex PCR; TCRdb keeps in-frame clones, though not all of them. V, J and clone size derive from that table, while D and trimming were established from the DNA sequence. The table has under 75,000 clones, 65% to 80% seen once. Whole-study results and caveats: Later analysis suggested links between common viral pathogens and several top significant clusters. With high specificity and sensitivity, the classifier reportedly diagnosed cytomegalovirus status.

The germline gives CDR1 SGDLS, CDR2 YYNGEE. This CDR3 is built from 16 residues. V gave up 4 bases and J gave up 4 bases; unmatched junction bases: 9. The rearrangement uses TRBV9 and TRBJ1-3; 9 bases match TRBD1. The TCR originated in a man in his forties or fifties in good health and CMV-seropositive. The sequencing sample was made of PBMCs. In DNA form, the CDR3 reads TGTGCCAGCAGCCCCCGGGACAGGGAGTCGGGAAACACCATATATTTT. Amino acids: CASSPRDRESGNTIYF.